These 19 T cell receptor beta chains were sequenced from one sample in a study of cytomegalovirus exposure and HLA in healthy donors. Clones were read by immunoSEQ multiplex PCR, and TCRdb kept only the in-frame ones, dropping some. The sample carries about 69,000 clones, approximately 94% recorded once. The sequencing input was PBMCs. All receptors come from a young woman in good health and CMV-seronegative.

The genes are TRBV18 and TRBJ2-2; no reliable D call. Trimming stripped 3 bases from V and 6 bases from J, with 14 bases between. The V gene's germline CDR1 is KGHSH and CDR2 LQKENI. The CDR3 totals 15 residues. CDR3 protein: CASSPRLVEPGELFF. The CDR3 nucleotides are TGTGCCAGCTCACCTAGGCTGGTGGAGCCCGGGGAGCTGTTTTTT.

V gene TRBV7-3 combines with J gene TRBJ1-1, with D unclear. V lost 3 bases, J lost 4 bases, and 9 bases lay in between. CDR3 length: 13 residues. Germline V gives CDR1 SGHTA, CDR2 FQGTGA. CDR3 in DNA: TGTGCCAGCAGCTTCGGTTCGAGCACTGAAGCTTTCTTT. Translated, it gives CASSFGSSTEAFF.

The V gene is TRBV29-1, the J gene TRBJ2-1, with 7 bases matching TRBD1. The CDR3 runs 17 residues. J gave up 0 bases and V 3 bases, and 11 bases lay outside the gene matches. The germline V gene encodes CDR1 SQVTM and CDR2 ANQGSEA. The CDR3 is CSVEGTGAVSSYNEQFF. The DNA of the CDR3 is TGCAGCGTTGAGGGAACAGGGGCCGTAAGCTCCTACAATGAGCAGTTCTTC.

Points on this clone: Compared with germline, one end of the junction differs, possibly owing to a read error. The CDR3 DNA sequence: TGTGCTAGCAGCTTGCCCAGGGGTGAAAAACTGTTTTTT. Translated: CASSLPRGEKLFF. The rearrangement uses TRBV7-7 and TRBJ1-4; D perhaps matches TRBD1 (6 bases). The CDR3 extends over 13 amino acids. The V gene's germline CDR1 is SSHAT and CDR2 FNYEAQ (reference sequence).

The chain recombines TRBV7-2 with TRBJ2-2; 7 bases are a match to TRBD1. The V segment lost 6 bases and the J segment 9 bases; nucleotides outside the gene matches: 7. The V gene's germline CDR1 is SGHTA and CDR2 FQGNSA. The CDR3 runs to 13 residues. In DNA, the CDR3 is TGTGCCAGCAGTATTACAGGGGTGAGGGAGCTGTTTTTT. This codes for CASSITGVRELFF.

The chain employs TRBV28 and TRBJ1-3; 10 bases are shared with TRBD1. The CDR3 has 17 residues. Germline V gene data show CDR1 as MDHEN and CDR2 as SYDVKM. The V segment lost 5 bases and the J segment 3 bases; nucleotides outside the gene matches: 10. As DNA, the CDR3 is TGTGCCAGCAGTCCAGCCGGGACAGGGGATTTTGGAAACACCATATATTTT. Amino acid sequence: CASSPAGTGDFGNTIYF.

The sample holds one count of this clone. The rearrangement links TRBV6-5 to TRBJ1-1; TRBD1 might be the D (6 bases). Germline V gene sequence: CDR1 MNHEY, CDR2 SVGAGI. Trimming took 2 bases from V and 4 from J, leaving 8 bases between them. The CDR3 is 13 amino acids. The CDR3 coding sequence is TGTGCCAGCAGTTACGGGGGGGCCACTGAAGCTTTCTTT. Translated: CASSYGGATEAFF.

The V and J genes are TRBV5-4 and TRBJ1-2, with D possibly TRBD1 on 6 matching bases. The CDR3 covers 16 residues. V was trimmed by 0 bases and J by 4 bases, leaving 16 bases between them. Germline CDR1 is SGHNT and CDR2 is YYREEE (reference sequence). CDR3 DNA sequence: TGTGCCAGCAGCTTGGGGGCGAAGGGGGATTCCTATGGCTACACCTTC. Translation gives CASSLGAKGDSYGYTF. Supplemented by reference TRBV5-4 and TRBJ1-2, the full variable domain reads ETGVTQSPTHLIKTRGQQVTLRCSSQSGHNTVSWYQQALGQGPQFIFQYYREEENGRGNFPPRFSGLQFPNYSSELNVNALELDDSALYLCASSLGAKGDSYGYTFGSGTRLTVV.

This sequence joins TRBV4-1 and TRBJ2-3; 7 bases fit TRBD1. In germline, CDR1 is MGHRA, CDR2 YSYEKL. CDR3 length equals 15 residues. V shed 3 bases and J 4 bases; nucleotides not matched to a gene: 7. Here the CDR3 reads CASSHGQVLSDTQYF. The CDR3 DNA reads as TGCGCCAGCAGCCACGGACAGGTTCTTTCAGATACGCAGTATTTT.

V and J are TRBV28 and TRBJ2-4; 9 positions match TRBD2. With V trimmed by 4 bases and J by 0 bases, 19 bases remained unmatched. The CDR3 length is 21 residues. Germline assignment: CDR1 MDHEN and CDR2 SYDVKM. The CDR3 loop is CASSWVGGRASWDLAKNIQYF. The CDR3 nucleotides are TGTGCCAGCAGTTGGGTCGGCGGGAGGGCTTCCTGGGATTTAGCCAAAAACATTCAGTACTTC.

The V call is TRBV27, the J call TRBJ2-3; 11 nucleotides match TRBD1. The CDR3 has 15 residues. Germline V gene data show CDR1 as MNHEY and CDR2 as SMNVEV (reference sequence). The V and J ends lost 5 bases and 4 bases, in that order; junction bases with no gene match: 5. The chain's CDR3 is CASSPGQGAADTQYF. The DNA of the CDR3 is TGTGCCAGCAGTCCCGGACAGGGGGCGGCAGATACGCAGTATTTT.

This clone occurred once. The conserved phenylalanine or tryptophan is not found at the CDR3 terminus, so this likely reflects a read error. The DNA is left out, because the CDR3 cannot be placed on it with certainty; the CDR3 is given as TCRdb lists it. CDR3 sequence reads: CASSLKGVGA. V and J are TRBV7-2 and TRBJ1-3; the D segment call TRBD1 is taken from the table without a DNA check. CDR1 SGHTA and CDR2 FQGNSA come from the germline V gene. From its first to its last residue, the CDR3 has 10 amino acids.

V usage is TRBV19 and J usage is TRBJ1-6; 7 nucleotides agree with TRBD1. This CDR3 spans 14 amino acids. V lost 5 bases to trimming and J lost 10 bases; unmatched junction nucleotides: 8. Germline V gene data show CDR1 as LNHDA and CDR2 as SQIVND (reference sequence). CDR3 DNA sequence: TGTGCCAGTAGTTCGACAGGGTCGGGCTCACCCCTCCACTTT. This translates into CASSSTGSGSPLHF.

The gene calls are TRBV6-6 and TRBJ2-3; possibly TRBD2 for D (6 bases). Trimming pared 4 bases from V and 0 bases from J, leaving 8 bases between. The V gene's germline CDR1 is MNHNY and CDR2 SVGAGI (reference sequence). This CDR3 region has 14 residues. CDR3 amino acids: CASSSGVSTDTQYF. CDR3 DNA: TGTGCCAGCAGTTCGGGGGTGAGCACAGATACGCAGTATTTT.

A single count supports this clone. The rearrangement links TRBV9 to TRBJ2-2, with 7 bases that match TRBD1. Per germline, CDR1 SGDLS and CDR2 YYNGEE. The CDR3 has 16 amino acids. Trimming at V came to 2 bases and at J to 0 bases, leaving 4 bases not matched to a gene. CDR3: CASSVPGQTNTGELFF. CDR3 nucleotides: TGTGCCAGCAGCGTTCCGGGACAGACGAACACCGGGGAGCTGTTTTTT.

The chain uses TRBV9 and TRBJ2-1, with 11 bases matching TRBD2. The trim removed 4 bases at V and 3 bases at J, leaving 6 bases unmatched. The CDR3 extends over 16 amino acids. Germline loops: CDR1 SGDLS, CDR2 YYNGEE. Here the CDR3 reads CASSLRLAGSYNEQFF. The CDR3, as DNA: TGTGCCAGCAGCCTCCGACTAGCGGGGAGCTACAATGAGCAGTTCTTC.

The chain has TRBV25-1 and TRBJ2-1; possible D gene TRBD2, 6 bases. Germline lookup yields CDR1 MGHDK and CDR2 SYGVNS. V was cut by 5 bases and J by 13 bases, with 15 bases left in between. There are 12 residues in the CDR3. CDR3 coding DNA: TGTGCCAGCAGTCCTACCGGTGGGACTCAGTTCTTC. Amino acid sequence: CASSPTGGTQFF.

The chain recombines TRBV6-5 with TRBJ1-2, with D uncertain. Germline values: CDR1 MNHEY, CDR2 SVGAGI. The germline V and J ends were trimmed by 0 bases and 4 bases, with 9 bases remaining between them. The CDR3 covers 14 residues. CDR3 residues: CASSYSAEGYGYTF. As DNA, the CDR3 is TGTGCCAGCAGTTACTCGGCAGAGGGCTATGGCTACACCTTC.

The chain recombines TRBV19 with TRBJ2-1; 13 bases match TRBD2. The V gene's germline CDR1 is LNHDA and CDR2 SQIVND (reference sequence). The CDR3 is made up of 19 amino acids. J was trimmed by 7 bases and V by 1 base; bases with no gene match: 13. For the CDR3, the DNA is TGTGCCAGTAGTATAGTAAGACTAGCGGGAGGCCCGGTGGGGAATGAGCAGTTCTTC. This translates into CASSIVRLAGGPVGNEQFF.